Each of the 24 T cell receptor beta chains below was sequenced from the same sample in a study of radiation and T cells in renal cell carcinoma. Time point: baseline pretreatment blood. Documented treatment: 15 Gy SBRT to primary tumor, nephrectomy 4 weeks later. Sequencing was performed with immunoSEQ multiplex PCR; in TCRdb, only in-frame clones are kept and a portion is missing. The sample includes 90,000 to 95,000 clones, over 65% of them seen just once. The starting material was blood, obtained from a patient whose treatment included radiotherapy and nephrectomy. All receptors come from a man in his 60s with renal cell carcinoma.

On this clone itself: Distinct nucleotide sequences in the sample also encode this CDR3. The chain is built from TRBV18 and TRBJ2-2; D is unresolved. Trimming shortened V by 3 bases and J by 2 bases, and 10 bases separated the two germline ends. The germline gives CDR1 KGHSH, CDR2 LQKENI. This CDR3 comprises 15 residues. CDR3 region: CASSPPRGNTGELFF. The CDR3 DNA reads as TGTGCCAGCTCACCGCCCCGTGGCAACACCGGGGAGCTGTTTTTT.

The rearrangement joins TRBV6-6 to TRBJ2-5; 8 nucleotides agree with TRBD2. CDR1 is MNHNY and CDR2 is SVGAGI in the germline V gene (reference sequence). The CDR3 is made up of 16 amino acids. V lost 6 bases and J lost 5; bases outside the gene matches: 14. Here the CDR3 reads CASSPGGERADETQYF. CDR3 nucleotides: TGTGCCAGCAGCCCCGGGGGGGAAAGGGCTGACGAGACCCAGTACTTC.

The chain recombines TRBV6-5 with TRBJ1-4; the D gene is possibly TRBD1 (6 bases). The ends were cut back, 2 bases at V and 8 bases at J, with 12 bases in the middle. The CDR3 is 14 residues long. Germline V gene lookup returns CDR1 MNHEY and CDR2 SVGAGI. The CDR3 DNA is TGTGCCAGCAGTTACAGGGGGACAAGGGAAAAACTGTTTTTT. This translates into CASSYRGTREKLFF.

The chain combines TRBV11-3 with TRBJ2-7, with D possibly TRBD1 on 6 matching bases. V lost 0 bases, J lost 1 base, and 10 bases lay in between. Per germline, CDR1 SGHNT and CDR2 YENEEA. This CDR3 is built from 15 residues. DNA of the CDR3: TGTGCCAGCAGCTTAGATAGGGACACTTCCTACGAGCAGTACTTC. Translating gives CASSLDRDTSYEQYF.

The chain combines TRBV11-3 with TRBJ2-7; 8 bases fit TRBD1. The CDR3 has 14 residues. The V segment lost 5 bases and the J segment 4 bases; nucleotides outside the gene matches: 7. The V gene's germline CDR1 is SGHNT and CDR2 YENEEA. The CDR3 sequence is CASSLRTGPYEQYF. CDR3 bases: TGTGCCAGCAGCCTCCGGACAGGGCCTTACGAGCAGTACTTC.

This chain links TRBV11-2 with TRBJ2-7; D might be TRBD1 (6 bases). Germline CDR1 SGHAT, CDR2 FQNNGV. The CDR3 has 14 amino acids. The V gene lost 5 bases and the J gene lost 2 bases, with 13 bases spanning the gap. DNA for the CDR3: TGTGCCAGCAGCCTTAGACAGGACCCCTACGAGCAGTACTTC. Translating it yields CASSLRQDPYEQYF.

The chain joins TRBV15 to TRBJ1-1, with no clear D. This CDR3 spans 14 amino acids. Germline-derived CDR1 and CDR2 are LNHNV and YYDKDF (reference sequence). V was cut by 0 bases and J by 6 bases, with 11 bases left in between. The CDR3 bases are TGTGCCACCAGCAGAGATTCGGGGAGCCCTGAAGCTTTCTTT. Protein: CATSRDSGSPEAFF.

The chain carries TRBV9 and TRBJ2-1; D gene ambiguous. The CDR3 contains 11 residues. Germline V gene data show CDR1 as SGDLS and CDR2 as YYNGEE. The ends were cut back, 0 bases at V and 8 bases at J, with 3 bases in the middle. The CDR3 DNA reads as TGTGCCAGCAGCGTAGTGGATGAGCAGTTCTTC. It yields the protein CASSVVDEQFF.

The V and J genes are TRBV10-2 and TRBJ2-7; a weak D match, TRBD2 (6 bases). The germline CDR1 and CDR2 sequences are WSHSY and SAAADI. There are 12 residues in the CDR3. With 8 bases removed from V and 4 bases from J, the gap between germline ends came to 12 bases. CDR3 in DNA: TGCGCCAGCGGGACTTCCAATTACGAGCAGTACTTC. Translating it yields CASGTSNYEQYF.

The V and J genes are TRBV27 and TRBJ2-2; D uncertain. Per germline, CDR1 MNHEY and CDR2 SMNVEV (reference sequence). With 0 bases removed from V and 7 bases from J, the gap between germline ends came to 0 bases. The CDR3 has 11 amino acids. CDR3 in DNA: TGTGCCAGCAGTTTATCCGGGGAGCTGTTTTTT. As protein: CASSLSGELFF.

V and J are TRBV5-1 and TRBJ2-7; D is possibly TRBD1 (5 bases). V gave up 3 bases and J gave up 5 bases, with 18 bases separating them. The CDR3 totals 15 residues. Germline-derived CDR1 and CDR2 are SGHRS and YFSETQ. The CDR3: CASSSQGTRSNEQYF. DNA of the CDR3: TGCGCCAGCAGCTCGCAGGGTACTCGTAGCAACGAGCAGTACTTC.

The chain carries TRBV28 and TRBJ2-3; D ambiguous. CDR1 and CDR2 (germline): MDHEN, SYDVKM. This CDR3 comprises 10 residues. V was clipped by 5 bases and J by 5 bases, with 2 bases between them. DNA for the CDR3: TGTGCCAGCAGTAAAGATACGCAGTATTTT. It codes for CASSKDTQYF.

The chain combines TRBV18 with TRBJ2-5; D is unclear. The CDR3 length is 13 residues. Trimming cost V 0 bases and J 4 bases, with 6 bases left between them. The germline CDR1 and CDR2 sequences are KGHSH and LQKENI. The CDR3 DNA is TGTGCCAGCTCACCACCGTTCGGAGAGACCCAGTACTTC. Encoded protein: CASSPPFGETQYF.

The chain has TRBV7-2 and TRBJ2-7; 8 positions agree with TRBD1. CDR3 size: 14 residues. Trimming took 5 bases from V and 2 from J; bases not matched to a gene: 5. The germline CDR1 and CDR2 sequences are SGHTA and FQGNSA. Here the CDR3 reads CASSPDRVTYEQYF. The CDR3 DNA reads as TGTGCCAGCAGCCCGGACAGGGTGACCTACGAGCAGTACTTC.

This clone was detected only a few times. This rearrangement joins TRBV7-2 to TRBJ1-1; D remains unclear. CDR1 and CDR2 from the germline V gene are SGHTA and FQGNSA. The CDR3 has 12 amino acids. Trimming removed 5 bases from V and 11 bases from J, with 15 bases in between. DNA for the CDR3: TGTGCCAGCAGCCAGGAGATCGGAACCGCTTTCTTT. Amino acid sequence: CASSQEIGTAFF.

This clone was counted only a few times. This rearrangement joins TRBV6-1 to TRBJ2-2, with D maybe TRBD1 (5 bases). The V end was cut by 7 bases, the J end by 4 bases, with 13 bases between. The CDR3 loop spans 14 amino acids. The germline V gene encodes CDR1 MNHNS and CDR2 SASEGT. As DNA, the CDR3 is TGTGCCAGCAAACGGACATATACCACCGGGGAGCTGTTTTTT. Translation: CASKRTYTTGELFF.

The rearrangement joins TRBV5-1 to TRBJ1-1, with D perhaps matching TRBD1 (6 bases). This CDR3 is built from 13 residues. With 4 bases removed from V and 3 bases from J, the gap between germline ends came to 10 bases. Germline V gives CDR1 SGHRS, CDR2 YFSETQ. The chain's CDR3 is CASSLSGDTEAFF. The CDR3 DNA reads TGCGCCAGCAGCCTCTCAGGGGACACTGAAGCTTTCTTT.

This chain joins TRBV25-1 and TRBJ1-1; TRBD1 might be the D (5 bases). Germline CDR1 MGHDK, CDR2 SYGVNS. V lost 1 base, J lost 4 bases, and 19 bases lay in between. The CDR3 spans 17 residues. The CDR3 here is CASSESKGGLGVTEAFF. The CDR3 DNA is TGTGCCAGCAGTGAATCCAAGGGCGGGCTGGGGGTCACTGAAGCTTTCTTT.

CDR3 bases: TGTGCCAGCAGCTTGGGGCGCAGGGGCTACCAAGAGACCCAGTACTTC. It is translated as CASSLGRRGYQETQYF. The chain recombines TRBV7-8 with TRBJ2-5, with D possibly matching TRBD1 (6 bases). The CDR3 is made up of 16 amino acids. V lost 3 bases to trimming and J lost 0 bases, with 14 bases between them. Germline CDR1 reads SGHVS; CDR2 reads FQNEAQ.

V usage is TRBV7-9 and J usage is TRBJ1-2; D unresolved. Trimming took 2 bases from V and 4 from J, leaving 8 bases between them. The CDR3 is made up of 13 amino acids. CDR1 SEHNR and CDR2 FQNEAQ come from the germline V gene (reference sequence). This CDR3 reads CASSLQASYGYTF. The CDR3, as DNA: TGTGCCAGCAGCTTACAGGCGTCCTATGGCTACACCTTC.

CDR3 DNA: TGTGCCAGCAGCGTAAGCCCCCAGCCCCCCTACGAGCAGTACTTC. This sequence encodes CASSVSPQPPYEQYF. The chain joins TRBV9 to TRBJ2-7; D gene ambiguous. This CDR3 spans 15 amino acids. Trimming left V 1 base short and J 2 bases short, with 13 bases between. CDR1 is SGDLS and CDR2 is YYNGEE in the germline V gene.

The CDR3 spells CASSGKGTGELFF. The CDR3 DNA sequence: TGTGCCAGCAGTGGCAAGGGGACCGGGGAGCTGTTTTTT. The rearrangement links TRBV28 to TRBJ2-2, with D possibly being TRBD1 (5 bases). There are 13 residues in the CDR3. V lost 5 bases and J lost 5, with 9 bases in between. Germline loops: CDR1 MDHEN, CDR2 SYDVKM.

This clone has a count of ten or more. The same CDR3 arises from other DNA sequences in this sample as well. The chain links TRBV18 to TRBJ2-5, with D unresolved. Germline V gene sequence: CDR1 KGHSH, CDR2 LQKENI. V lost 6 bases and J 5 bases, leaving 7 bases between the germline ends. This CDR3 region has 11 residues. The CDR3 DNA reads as TGTGCCAGCTCCCCTGGGGAGACCCAGTACTTC. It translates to CASSPGETQYF. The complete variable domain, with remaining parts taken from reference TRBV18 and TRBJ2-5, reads NAGVMQNPRHLVRRRGQEARLRCSPMKGHSHVYWYRQLPEEGLKFMVYLQKENIIDESGMPKERFSAEFPKEGPSILRIQQVVRGDSAAYFCASSPGETQYFGPGTRLLVL.

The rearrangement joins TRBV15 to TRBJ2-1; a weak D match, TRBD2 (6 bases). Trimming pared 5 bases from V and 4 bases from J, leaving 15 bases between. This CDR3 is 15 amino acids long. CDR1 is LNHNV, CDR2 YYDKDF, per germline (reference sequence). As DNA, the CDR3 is TGTGCCACCAGCGGACTACCGGACCCTTACAATGAGCAGTTCTTC. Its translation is CATSGLPDPYNEQFF.